This T cell receptor beta chain was identified during a study of blood T cell repertoires in COVID-19. For the study at large: T cells, B-cell-depleted T cells, or PBMCs supplied cDNA or gDNA.

CDR1 is SNHLY, CDR2 FYNNEI, per germline. The CDR3 consists of 15 residues. With 4 bases clipped from V and 0 bases from J, the junction kept 3 bases outside the gene matches. In the authors' methods: Scientists estimated how many nucleated cells there were by amplifying reference gene primers. Generated by immunoSEQ multiplex PCR, the TCRdb table keeps only in-frame clones and is missing some. The V and J calls and clone size come from that table; D and trimming were worked out from the DNA. The sample contains approximately 110,000 clones, roughly 80% of which appear only once. This receptor was taken from an elderly woman with acute or convalescent COVID-19. The sequencing input was peripheral blood. The chain recombines TRBV2 with TRBJ1-3, with TRBD1 identical over 7 bases. The CDR3 sequence is CASSAGQISGNTIYF. The CDR3 DNA sequence: TGTGCCAGCAGTGCGGGACAGATCTCTGGAAACACCATATATTTT. The variable domain in full, completed from reference TRBV2 and TRBJ1-3, reads EPEVTQTPSHQVTQMGQEVILRCVPISNHLYFYWYRQILGQKVEFLVSFYNNEISEKSEIFDDQFSVERPDGSNFTLKIRSTKLEDSAMYFCASSAGQISGNTIYFGEGSWLTVV.